This T cell receptor beta chain originates from a study of cytomegalovirus exposure and HLA in healthy donors. Study outcomes and limitations: As a later analysis showed, a missense DCLRE1C variant was linked to trimming of TCR beta V- and J-genes.

With respect to this clone: The antigen is undetermined. Other DNA variants within this sample encode the same CDR3.

The ends lost 6 bases at V and 2 bases at J; junction bases unmatched: 7. Germline values: CDR1 MDHEN, CDR2 SYDVKM. The CDR3 sequence is 14 residues long. Primers included in the PCR were 60 Vbeta and 13 Jbeta primers. Here immunoSEQ multiplex PCR was the method, and the copy in TCRdb shows in-frame clones only, minus some. The table records 150,000 to 200,000 clones, roughly 85% of them present only once. Donors in the study were healthy people who gave bone marrow. The TCR was taken from a woman aged 45 to 65 in good health and CMV-seronegative. The chain carries TRBV28 and TRBJ2-7; 7 bases fit TRBD1. Sequencing was performed on PBMCs. DNA of the CDR3: TGTGCCAGCAGATCAAGGCAGGGGGCCTACGAGCAGTACTTC. Its protein is CASRSRQGAYEQYF.